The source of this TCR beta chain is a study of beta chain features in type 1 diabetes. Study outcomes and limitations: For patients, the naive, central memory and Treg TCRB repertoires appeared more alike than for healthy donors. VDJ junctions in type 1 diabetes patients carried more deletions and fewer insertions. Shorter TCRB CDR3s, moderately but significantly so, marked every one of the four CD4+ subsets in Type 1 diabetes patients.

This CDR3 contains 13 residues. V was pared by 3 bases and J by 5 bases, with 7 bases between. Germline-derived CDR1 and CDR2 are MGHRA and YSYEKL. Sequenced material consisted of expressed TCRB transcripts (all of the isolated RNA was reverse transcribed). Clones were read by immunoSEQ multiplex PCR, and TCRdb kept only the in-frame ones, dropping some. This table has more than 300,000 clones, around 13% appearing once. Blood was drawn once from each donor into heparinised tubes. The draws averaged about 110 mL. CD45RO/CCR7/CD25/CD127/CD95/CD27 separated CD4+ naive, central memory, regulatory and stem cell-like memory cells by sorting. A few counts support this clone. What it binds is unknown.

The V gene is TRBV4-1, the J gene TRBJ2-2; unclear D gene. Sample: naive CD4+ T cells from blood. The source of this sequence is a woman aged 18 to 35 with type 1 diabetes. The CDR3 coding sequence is TGCGCCAGCAGCCAGAGAGGAACCGGGGAGCTGTTTTTT. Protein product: CASSQRGTGELFF.